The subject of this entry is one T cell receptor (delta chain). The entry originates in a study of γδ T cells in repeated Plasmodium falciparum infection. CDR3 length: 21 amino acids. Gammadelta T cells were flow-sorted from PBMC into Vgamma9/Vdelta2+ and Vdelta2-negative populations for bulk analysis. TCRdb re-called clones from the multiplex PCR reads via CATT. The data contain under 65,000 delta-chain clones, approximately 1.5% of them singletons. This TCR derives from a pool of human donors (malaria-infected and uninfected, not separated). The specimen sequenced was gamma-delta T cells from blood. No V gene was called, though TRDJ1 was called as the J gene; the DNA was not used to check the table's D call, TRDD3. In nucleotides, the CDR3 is TGCTCTGGGCCACCAAGCCTTCCTATGGTACTGGGGGGGTCCACGACCGATAAACTCATCTTT. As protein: CSGPPSLPMVLGGSTTDKLIF.